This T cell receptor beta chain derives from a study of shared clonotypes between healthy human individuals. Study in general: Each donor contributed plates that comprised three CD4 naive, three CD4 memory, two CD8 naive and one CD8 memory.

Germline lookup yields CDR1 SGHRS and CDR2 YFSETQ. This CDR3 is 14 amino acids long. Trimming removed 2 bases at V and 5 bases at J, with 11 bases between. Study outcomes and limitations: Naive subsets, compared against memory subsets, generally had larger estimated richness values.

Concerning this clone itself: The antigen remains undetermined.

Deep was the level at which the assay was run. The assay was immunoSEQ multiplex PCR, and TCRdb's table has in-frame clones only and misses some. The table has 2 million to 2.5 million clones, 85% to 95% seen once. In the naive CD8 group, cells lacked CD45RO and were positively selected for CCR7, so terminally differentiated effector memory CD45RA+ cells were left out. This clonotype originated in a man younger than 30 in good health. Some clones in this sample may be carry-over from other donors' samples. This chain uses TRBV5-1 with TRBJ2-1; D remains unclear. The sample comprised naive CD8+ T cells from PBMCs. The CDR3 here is CASSLRTEHNEQFF. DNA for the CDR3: TGCGCCAGCAGCTTAAGGACGGAGCACAATGAGCAGTTCTTC.